A selection of T cell receptor beta chains follows, all from one sample in a study of long-term antiretroviral therapy in people with HIV. Only in-frame clones appear in the TCRdb table, and some are missing; sequencing was by immunoSEQ multiplex PCR. The sample records over 15,000 clones, about 80% being singletons. Sequenced material: unsorted PBMCs, taken 0.5 years before starting antiretroviral therapy. These receptors were collected from a woman aged 45-65 years with HIV. Each CDR3 is given with its conserved first and last residue.

j_call	v_call	cdr3_length	cdr3_aa
TRBJ1-6	TRBV30	15	CACSDSGSYNSPLHF
TRBJ2-4	TRBV9	17	CASSVGGTGLAKNIQYF
TRBJ2-1	TRBV5-1	15	CASSLEGGGYNEQFF
TRBJ1-1	TRBV9	14	CASSGDSLRTEAFF
TRBJ1-2	TRBV21-1	12	CASSGEGGGYTF
TRBJ1-5	TRBV4-1	16	CASSRAKDSNNQPQHF
TRBJ1-5	TRBV6-1	13	CASSARVGQPQHF
TRBJ2-1	TRBV13	15	CASSLGLRSYNEQFF
TRBJ2-7	TRBV25-1	12	CASSGQVYEQYF
TRBJ2-5	TRBV19	14	CASSPFSVGETQYF
TRBJ2-5	TRBV7-6	18	CASSLVQGQGVSEETQYF
TRBJ1-2	TRBV18	18	CASSPLVGRRGPNYGYTF
TRBJ2-2	TRBV7-7	16	CASSPGTGVNTGELFF
TRBJ1-5	TRBV6-1	16	CASSGTRERSNQPQHF
TRBJ1-5	TRBV4-1	17	CASSQARGEWGNQPQHF
TRBJ1-4	TRBV5-5	14	CASSFSATNEKLFF
TRBJ2-6	TRBV19	14	CATRAVAGANVLTF
TRBJ2-3	TRBV4-1	15	CASSQVGDSGLRGYF
TRBJ2-2	TRBV28	16	CASSTPDRGPSGELFF
TRBJ2-7	TRBV11-2	14	CASSPKVGGGEQYF
TRBJ2-1	TRBV6-1	11	CASSDFLGGFF
TRBJ2-5	TRBV7-9	16	CASSLWRDRSQETQYF
TRBJ1-4	TRBV29-1	14	CSVEDTGTDEKLFF
TRBJ1-2	TRBV30	13	CAWADGTDYGYTF
TRBJ2-6	TRBV5-8	18	CASTTSTGLPSGANVLTF
TRBJ1-2	TRBV19	14	CASIISGTHYGYTF
TRBJ1-2	TRBV5-1	15	CASSDRDRLSYGYTF
TRBJ1-1	TRBV27	16	CASSSTGRRMNTEAFF
TRBJ2-3	TRBV29-1	17	CSVALRGTSGRGDTQYF
TRBJ1-5	TRBV5-1	13	CASSLTGDQPQHF
TRBJ2-3	TRBV6-1	18	CASSERTGPYPAQDTQYF
TRBJ1-1	TRBV12-5	15	CASGLWGARDTEAFF
TRBJ2-2	TRBV19	14	CASSPRGITGELFF
TRBJ1-4	TRBV2	16	CASSKGGQLPNEKLFF
TRBJ2-3	TRBV5-1	14	CASSPGLVTDTQYF
TRBJ2-7	TRBV21-1	19	CASIVPGLAGENNSYEQYF
TRBJ1-1	TRBV4-1	15	CASSQGPGQGRGAFF
TRBJ2-1	TRBV2	12	CASRELIPEQFF
TRBJ2-5	TRBV25-1	16	CASSDLAGAQGETQYF
TRBJ1-1	TRBV6-5	13	CASSYLGQGQAFF
TRBJ2-1	TRBV4-2	16	CASSHAQVSSYNEQFF
TRBJ1-4	TRBV6-5	15	CASSTYQGVGEKLFF
TRBJ2-7	TRBV11-3	15	CASSEDRTASYEQYF
TRBJ1-2	TRBV20-1	10	CSANRNGYTF
TRBJ1-6	TRBV15	16	CATSRDRVPHNSPLHF